This record concerns one TCR beta chain sequence. This table comes from immunoSEQ multiplex PCR, and its TCRdb copy is limited to in-frame clones, with some not included. The data hold under 200,000 clones, with 91% observed a single time. This entry belongs to a study of control samples from healthy donors and cancer patients. CDR3 length: 14 residues. Germline V gene data show CDR1 as MDHEN and CDR2 as SYDVKM. The V gene end was trimmed by 5 bases and the J gene end by 3 bases; junction bases not matched to a gene: 0. The clonotype comes from a woman between 25 and 40 years old in good health. The material sequenced was blood. The chain joins TRBV28 to TRBJ2-1; 11 bases are a match to TRBD2. This CDR3 is CASSTSGGYNEQFF. CDR3 bases: TGTGCCAGCAGTACTAGCGGGGGCTACAATGAGCAGTTCTTC.